The 23 T cell receptor beta chains below all came from one sample that was sequenced in a study of T cell changes during pregnancy in multiple sclerosis. TCRdb's table, derived via immunoSEQ multiplex PCR, lists solely in-frame clones and lacks some. This sample yields tens of thousands of clones, of which 90% to 95% are seen a single time; less than 5.5% belongs to the top ten. This sample comprised CD8+ T cells from peripheral blood mononuclear cells, obtained before pregnancy. The receptor set was obtained from a female donor with multiple sclerosis, enrolled in a pregnancy study.

J is TRBJ2-3 and V is TRBV9; maybe TRBD1 (5 bases). This CDR3 comprises 14 residues. Germline V gene data show CDR1 as SGDLS and CDR2 as YYNGEE. Trimming stripped 3 bases from V and 2 bases from J, with 10 bases between. CDR3 nucleotides: TGTGCCAGCAGCGGGGGCGGACCCACAGATACGCAGTATTTT. This codes for CASSGGGPTDTQYF.

The gene calls are TRBV28 and TRBJ1-5, with D uncertain. The CDR3 covers 13 residues. Trimming took off 5 bases at V and 3 bases at J, with 8 bases between the two ends. Germline V gene data show CDR1 as MDHEN and CDR2 as SYDVKM. The CDR3: CASSPTPNQPQHF. The DNA of the CDR3 is TGTGCCAGCAGTCCTACCCCCAATCAGCCCCAGCATTTT.

This rearrangement joins TRBV13 to TRBJ2-7, with TRBD2 identical over 7 bases. From germline, CDR1 is PRHDT and CDR2 FYEKMQ (reference sequence). Trimming removed 5 bases from V and 7 bases from J; junction bases left unmatched: 5. This CDR3 has 12 amino acids. CDR3 sequence reads: CASSRTRSEQYF. As DNA, the CDR3 is TGTGCCAGCAGCCGGACTAGAAGTGAGCAGTACTTC.

This clone was picked up a small number of times. The gene calls are TRBV2 and TRBJ1-3, with D possibly TRBD1 on 5 matching bases. Trimming took off 2 bases at V and 1 base at J, with 9 bases between the two ends. The CDR3 is made up of 15 amino acids. Germline V gene data show CDR1 as SNHLY and CDR2 as FYNNEI. The CDR3 region is CASSERGSSGNTIYF. The DNA for the CDR3 is TGTGCCAGCAGTGAAAGGGGCTCATCTGGAAACACCATATATTTT.

This clone appeared once. The chain recombines TRBV6-1 with TRBJ2-5; no clear D gene. This CDR3 has 12 amino acids. Per the germline V gene, CDR1 is MNHNS and CDR2 is SASEGT. Trimming stripped 7 bases from V and 3 bases from J, with 9 bases between. DNA of the CDR3: TGTGCCAGCACCCTTATAAAAGAGACCCAGTACTTC. It is translated as CASTLIKETQYF.

The chain links TRBV7-6 to TRBJ1-4; D possibly corresponds to TRBD1 (5 bases). The germline V and J ends were trimmed by 5 bases and 6 bases, with 7 bases remaining between them. This CDR3 has 12 amino acids. Germline-derived CDR1 and CDR2 are SGHVS and FNYEAQ. Written as DNA, the CDR3 is TGTGCCAGCAGCGGACAAGATGAAAAACTGTTTTTT. It translates to CASSGQDEKLFF.

V gene TRBV5-1 combines with J gene TRBJ2-7; TRBD2 aligns across 13 bases. CDR3 length: 14 residues. CDR1 SGHRS and CDR2 YFSETQ come from the germline V gene. Trimming cost V 4 bases and J 5 bases; bases outside gene matches: 3. The CDR3 nucleotides are TGCGCCAGCAGCCTGACTAGCGGGGGGCACGAGCAGTACTTC. Translated: CASSLTSGGHEQYF.

The rearrangement joins TRBV11-3 to TRBJ2-1; 8 bases fit TRBD1. The CDR3 is 15 amino acids. The germline CDR1 and CDR2 sequences are SGHNT and YENEEA. Trimming removed 5 bases from V and 6 bases from J; junction bases left unmatched: 9. CDR3 in amino acids: CASSPHRTGRNEQFF. CDR3 DNA sequence: TGTGCCAGCAGCCCCCATCGGACAGGGCGCAATGAGCAGTTCTTC. The full variable domain, completed using reference TRBV11-3 and TRBJ2-1, is EAGVVQSPRYKIIEKKQPVAFWCNPISGHNTLYWYLQNLGQGPELLIRYENEEAVDDSQLPKDRFSAERLKGVDSTLKIQPAELGDSAVYLCASSPHRTGRNEQFFGPGTRLTVL.

The DNA for the CDR3 is TGTGCCAGCAGCTGGGAGCAAGATACGCAGTATTTT. Translated, it gives CASSWEQDTQYF. The genes are TRBV7-8 and TRBJ2-3, with TRBD2 as a possible D gene (5 bases). The CDR3 consists of 12 residues. With 4 bases removed from V and 5 bases from J, the gap between germline ends came to 7 bases. Germline V gene lookup returns CDR1 SGHVS and CDR2 FQNEAQ.

The chain couples TRBV4-1 to TRBJ2-7; 8 nucleotides line up with TRBD1. The CDR3 totals 14 residues. Germline V gene sequence: CDR1 MGHRA, CDR2 YSYEKL. Trimming at V came to 3 bases and at J to 1 base, leaving 2 bases not matched to a gene. For the CDR3, the DNA is TGCGCCAGCAGCCACGACAGGGGTTCCTACGAGCAGTACTTC. Its translation is CASSHDRGSYEQYF.

By share, this clone ranks as medium-sized. The CDR3 DNA reads TGTGCCAGCAGCGAGGACGGGAGGGGTGATGAAAAACTGTTTTTT. Its protein is CASSEDGRGDEKLFF. V is TRBV7-6 and J is TRBJ1-4; maybe TRBD1 (5 bases). The V gene lost 5 bases and the J gene lost 6 bases, with 16 bases spanning the gap. The CDR3 contains 15 residues. From germline, CDR1 is SGHVS and CDR2 FNYEAQ.

The chain has TRBV5-6 and TRBJ2-2, with 13 bases identical to TRBD2. The germline CDR1 and CDR2 sequences are SGHDT and YYEEEE. After removal of 4 bases from V and 7 bases from J, the junction contained 1 base not matched to a gene. The CDR3 has 14 amino acids. Here the CDR3 DNA reads TGTGCCAGCAGCGGACTAGCGGGGGTCGGGGAGCTGTTTTTT. Its protein is CASSGLAGVGELFF.

This chain uses TRBV4-2 with TRBJ1-1, with TRBD1 matching 7 bases. Germline CDR1 and CDR2: LGHNA and YNFKEQ. The junction had 2 bases not matched to a gene; V was cut back by 1 base and J by 6 bases. The CDR3 covers 13 residues. The CDR3 nucleotides are TGTGCCAGCAGCCAAGCGACAGGGTCTGAAGCTTTCTTT. Its translation is CASSQATGSEAFF.

The rearrangement links TRBV2 to TRBJ1-5, with TRBD1 as a possible D gene (6 bases). This CDR3 is built from 19 residues. The ends were cut back, 6 bases at V and 0 bases at J, with 24 bases in the middle. Per germline, CDR1 SNHLY and CDR2 FYNNEI. The CDR3 sequence is CASSSPRGQGLYSNQPQHF. DNA for the CDR3: TGTGCCAGCAGCTCCCCTCGGGGACAAGGCCTATATAGCAATCAGCCCCAGCATTTT.

The chain recombines TRBV30 with TRBJ2-1; 10 bases agree with TRBD1. The CDR3 covers 13 residues. CDR1 is GTSNPN, CDR2 SVGIG, per germline (reference sequence). V lost 4 bases to trimming and J lost 6 bases; unmatched junction nucleotides: 3. The CDR3 loop is CAWIGQGGNEQFF. In DNA, the CDR3 is TGTGCCTGGATCGGACAGGGGGGCAATGAGCAGTTCTTC.

The V gene is TRBV11-2, the J gene TRBJ1-4; TRBD1 matches 7 bases. Trimming removed 5 bases from V and 8 bases from J; junction bases left unmatched: 2. The germline V gene has CDR1 SGHAT and CDR2 FQNNGV. This CDR3 is 12 amino acids long. The DNA for the CDR3 is TGTGCCAGCAGCAGACAGGGCGAAAAACTGTTTTTT. This encodes CASSRQGEKLFF.

This chain links TRBV13 with TRBJ2-4; 9 bases are a match to TRBD1. Germline-derived CDR1 and CDR2 are PRHDT and FYEKMQ (reference sequence). Trimming at V came to 6 bases and at J to 1 base, leaving 16 bases not matched to a gene. This CDR3 is 19 amino acids long. The CDR3 region has the DNA TGTGCCAGCAGAGGGAGGACAGGGGAAAAGATCGGGGCCAAAAACATTCAGTACTTC. It yields the protein CASRGRTGEKIGAKNIQYF.

This clone was counted only a few times. J is TRBJ1-2 and V is TRBV5-8; D ambiguous. This CDR3 is built from 10 residues. CDR1 SGHTS and CDR2 YDEGEE come from the germline V gene. Deletions cut 9 bases from V and 8 bases from J, with 11 bases between. For the CDR3, the DNA is TGTGCCAACAAGGAGGACGGCTACACCTTC. It is translated as CANKEDGYTF. The full variable domain, completed using reference TRBV5-8 and TRBJ1-2, is EAGVTQSPTHLIKTRGQQATLRCSPISGHTSVYWYQQALGLGLQFLLWYDEGEERNRGNFPPRFSGRQFPNYSSELNVNALELEDSALYLCANKEDGYTFGSGTRLTVV.

The chain recombines TRBV6-1 with TRBJ2-3; a possible D gene is TRBD1 (6 bases). CDR3 length equals 16 residues. V was clipped by 3 bases and J by 2 bases, with 15 bases between them. Germline V gene lookup returns CDR1 MNHNS and CDR2 SASEGT. The CDR3 loop reads CASSDGSQGPTDTQYF. CDR3 coding DNA: TGTGCCAGCAGTGATGGGTCACAGGGACCCACAGATACGCAGTATTTT.

This rearrangement joins TRBV5-1 to TRBJ1-1; D gene ambiguous. V lost 7 bases, J lost 6 bases, and 10 bases lay in between. Germline assignment: CDR1 SGHRS and CDR2 YFSETQ. The CDR3 runs 11 residues. DNA of the CDR3: TGCGCCAGCGGCCATCAGGCTGAAGCTTTCTTT. As protein: CASGHQAEAFF.

The V gene is TRBV7-9, the J gene TRBJ1-1, with 12 bases identical to TRBD1. The CDR3 covers 16 residues. CDR1 is SEHNR and CDR2 is FQNEAQ in the germline V gene (reference sequence). Unmatched junction bases numbered 7, after V lost 5 bases and J lost 3 bases. Here the CDR3 reads CASSPGTGGTDTEAFF. In DNA form, the CDR3 reads TGTGCCAGCAGCCCCGGGACAGGGGGCACCGACACTGAAGCTTTCTTT.

This chain uses TRBV6-1 with TRBJ2-1, with D possibly being TRBD2 (5 bases). From germline, CDR1 is MNHNS and CDR2 SASEGT. V was cut by 1 base and J by 0 bases, with 7 bases left in between. There are 15 residues in the CDR3. The CDR3 nucleotides are TGTGCCAGCAGTGAAGGGAGGAGCTCCTACAATGAGCAGTTCTTC. Translation gives CASSEGRSSYNEQFF.

The chain uses TRBV10-3 and TRBJ1-5; 7 nucleotides align to TRBD1. Germline trimming cut 2 bases from V and 5 bases from J; bases unmatched to any gene: 6. CDR1 is ENHRY, CDR2 SYGVKD, per germline. The CDR3 runs to 15 residues. The CDR3, as DNA: TGTGCCATCAGTGAGGACCAACAGGGGTATCAGCCCCAGCATTTT. It translates to CAISEDQQGYQPQHF.